The next 18 T cell receptor beta chains were all read from a single sample in a study of cytomegalovirus exposure and HLA in healthy donors. It was with 60 Vbeta and 13 Jbeta primers that the PCR ran. Clones were read by immunoSEQ multiplex PCR, and TCRdb kept only the in-frame ones, dropping some. The table includes 200,000 or so clones, over 75% detected once. The sample comprised PBMCs. Source of these receptors: a man between 18 and 29 years old in good health and CMV-seronegative.

Note on this clone: Compared with germline, one end of the junction differs, possibly owing to a read error. The chain links TRBV7-9 to TRBJ2-5, with unresolved D. The germline CDR1 and CDR2 sequences are SEHNR and FQNEAQ (reference sequence). The CDR3 extends over 15 amino acids. The CDR3 DNA is TGTTCCAGCAGCTTACTTGTGGTAGGAGAAGAGACCCAGTACTTC. Amino acid sequence: CSSSLLVVGEETQYF. Drawing the rest from reference TRBV7-9 and TRBJ2-5, the complete variable domain is DTGVSQNPRHKITKRGQNVTFRCDPISEHNRLYWYRQTLGQGPEFLTYFQNEAQLEKSRLLSDRFSAERPKGSFSTLEIQRTEQGDSAMYLCSSSLLVVGEETQYFGPGTRLLVL.

This CDR3 is CASSFQDLTQYF. Written as DNA, the CDR3 is TGTGCCAGCAGCTTCCAGGATCTTACGCAGTATTTT. V is TRBV7-9 and J is TRBJ2-3; D remains ambiguous. V was shortened by 3 bases and J by 8 bases, with 9 bases between the two germline ends. CDR1 is SEHNR, CDR2 FQNEAQ, per germline (reference sequence). This CDR3 is built from 12 residues.

This clone was detected a few times. The chain is built from TRBV30 and TRBJ2-2, with 10 bases fitting TRBD1. V lost 0 bases to trimming and J lost 7 bases; unmatched junction nucleotides: 5. Germline lookup yields CDR1 GTSNPN and CDR2 SVGIG (reference sequence). This CDR3 has 15 amino acids. CDR3 loop: CAWSVLTGGSGELFF. The DNA of the CDR3 is TGTGCCTGGAGTGTACTGACAGGGGGCAGCGGGGAGCTGTTTTTT.

The chain uses TRBV30 and TRBJ1-4; 7 bases are shared with TRBD1. CDR1 is GTSNPN and CDR2 is SVGIG in the germline V gene (reference sequence). CDR3 length: 13 amino acids. The V gene end was trimmed by 3 bases and the J gene end by 8 bases; junction bases not matched to a gene: 6. Written as DNA, the CDR3 is TGTGCCTGGAGGTCTAGGGGGCCAGAAAAACTGTTTTTT. Translating gives CAWRSRGPEKLFF.

V and J are TRBV6-5 and TRBJ2-7, with 11 bases matching TRBD1. Germline loops: CDR1 MNHEY, CDR2 SVGAGI. Trimming cost V 4 bases and J 5 bases; bases outside gene matches: 10. The CDR3 is 16 amino acids. CDR3 loop: CASSFVSRDRGDEQYF. CDR3 sequence (DNA): TGTGCCAGCAGTTTTGTCTCCCGGGACAGGGGGGACGAGCAGTACTTC.

This chain uses TRBV19 with TRBJ2-1, with D possibly being TRBD2 (7 bases). The V gene's germline CDR1 is LNHDA and CDR2 SQIVND (reference sequence). The germline V and J ends were trimmed by 1 base and 6 bases, with 16 bases remaining between them. The CDR3 is 16 residues long. In DNA, the CDR3 is TGTGCCAGTAGTATAGTGGCAGGGGAGGGTAGCAATGAGCAGTTCTTC. Its translation is CASSIVAGEGSNEQFF.

This chain connects TRBV5-8 to TRBJ1-1, with D possibly TRBD1 on 6 matching bases. The V gene lost 0 bases and the J gene lost 0 bases, with 12 bases spanning the gap. The CDR3 spans 16 residues. CDR1 is SGHTS, CDR2 YDEGEE, per germline. The CDR3 nucleotides are TGTGCCAGCAGCTTGGCGACAGGCCTCATGAACACTGAAGCTTTCTTT. It codes for CASSLATGLMNTEAFF.

This clone was counted only a few times. The chain links TRBV2 to TRBJ1-1, with TRBD1 identical over 9 bases. In germline, CDR1 is SNHLY, CDR2 FYNNEI. V gave up 0 bases and J gave up 6 bases; unmatched junction bases: 5. CDR3 size: 15 residues. For the CDR3, the DNA is TGTGCCAGCAGTGAAGCGACAGGGGGAGTCCCTGAAGCTTTCTTT. It translates to CASSEATGGVPEAFF.

This clone was seen just once. The genes are TRBV28 and TRBJ2-3; 11 nucleotides match TRBD2. The CDR3 runs to 16 residues. Germline CDR1 is MDHEN and CDR2 is SYDVKM. J gave up 1 base and V 5 bases, and 5 bases lay outside the gene matches. CDR3 loop: CASSPAGLAGTDTQYF. The CDR3 DNA sequence: TGTGCCAGCAGTCCGGCGGGACTAGCGGGCACAGATACGCAGTATTTT.

V gene TRBV5-1 combines with J gene TRBJ1-4, with D possibly TRBD1 on 5 matching bases. Deletions cut 0 bases from V and 0 bases from J, with 6 bases between. This CDR3 region has 15 residues. Germline CDR1 SGHRS, CDR2 YFSETQ. Here the CDR3 reads CASSLAGPTNEKLFF. The CDR3 nucleotides are TGCGCCAGCAGCTTGGCAGGGCCAACTAATGAAAAACTGTTTTTT.

This clone was picked up a small number of times. This chain links TRBV7-9 with TRBJ2-5, with 11 positions matching TRBD2. The germline V gene has CDR1 SEHNR and CDR2 FQNEAQ (reference sequence). The CDR3 runs to 15 residues. With V trimmed by 1 base and J by 6 bases, 4 bases remained unmatched. The CDR3 DNA follows: TGTGCCAGCAGCTTAGGTAGCGGGGGGGAAAAGACCCAGTACTTC. Its protein product is CASSLGSGGEKTQYF. The entire variable domain, with the rest obtained from reference TRBV7-9 and TRBJ2-5, is as follows: DTGVSQNPRHKITKRGQNVTFRCDPISEHNRLYWYRQTLGQGPEFLTYFQNEAQLEKSRLLSDRFSAERPKGSFSTLEIQRTEQGDSAMYLCASSLGSGGEKTQYFGPGTRLLVL.

This clone showed up just a few times. Compared with germline, one end of the junction differs, possibly owing to a read error. The chain employs TRBV4-1 and TRBJ1-1; possibly TRBD1 for D (5 bases). Germline CDR1 reads MGHRA; CDR2 reads YSYEKL. This CDR3 spans 15 amino acids. DNA of the CDR3: TGTGCCAGCTCCAGCCGAGAGGACATGAACACTGAAGCTTTCTTT. Translation: CASSSREDMNTEAFF.

The rearrangement uses TRBV7-9 and TRBJ2-7; D gene unclear. Per the germline V gene, CDR1 is SEHNR and CDR2 is FQNEAQ (reference sequence). The V gene lost 1 base and the J gene lost 1 base, with 5 bases spanning the gap. The CDR3 sequence is 13 residues long. The CDR3 sequence: CASSLVQSYEQYF. CDR3 bases: TGTGCCAGCAGCTTAGTACAGTCCTACGAGCAGTACTTC.

The CDR3 DNA reads TGCGCCAGCAGCCAACAGACAGGCCTTGAAGCTTTCTTT. Translated: CASSQQTGLEAFF. The chain uses TRBV4-3 and TRBJ1-1; maybe TRBD1 (6 bases). This CDR3 comprises 13 residues. The V gene's germline CDR1 is LGHNA and CDR2 YSLEER. V was pared by 2 bases and J by 7 bases, with 11 bases between.

With regard to this clone: One end of the junction does not line up with germline, which may come from a read error. CDR3 sequence: CASSLGFSNEQYF. For the CDR3, the DNA is TGTGCTAGCAGCTTAGGCTTTAGCAACGAGCAGTACTTC. This chain links TRBV7-7 with TRBJ2-7, with D hard to call. This CDR3 has 13 amino acids. Germline V gene sequence: CDR1 SSHAT, CDR2 FNYEAQ (reference sequence).

Only a few counts were recorded for this clone. Written as DNA, the CDR3 is TGTGCCAGCAGCTTAGTAATCGGCGGCTCCTACGAGCAGTACTTC. Translated: CASSLVIGGSYEQYF. This chain uses TRBV11-2 with TRBJ2-7, with D unclear. CDR3 length equals 15 residues. V lost 1 base to trimming and J lost 0 bases, with 10 bases between them. CDR1 is SGHAT and CDR2 is FQNNGV in the germline V gene.

This clone was observed a handful of times. The chain combines TRBV7-9 with TRBJ2-1, with D hard to call. Germline V gene lookup returns CDR1 SEHNR and CDR2 FQNEAQ (reference sequence). The CDR3 spans 12 residues. Trimming shortened V by 5 bases and J by 8 bases, and 10 bases separated the two germline ends. The CDR3 here is CASSPFLDEQFF. For the CDR3, the DNA is TGTGCCAGCAGCCCTTTTCTCGATGAGCAGTTCTTC. Supplemented by reference TRBV7-9 and TRBJ2-1, the full variable domain reads DTGVSQNPRHKITKRGQNVTFRCDPISEHNRLYWYRQTLGQGPEFLTYFQNEAQLEKSRLLSDRFSAERPKGSFSTLEIQRTEQGDSAMYLCASSPFLDEQFFGPGTRLTVL.

The chain recombines TRBV4-3 with TRBJ2-2; 8 bases match TRBD2. This CDR3 spans 17 amino acids. Germline V gene lookup returns CDR1 LGHNA and CDR2 YSLEER. Trimming at V came to 0 bases and at J to 5 bases, leaving 8 bases not matched to a gene. The CDR3 DNA follows: TGCGCCAGCAGCCAAGATCTTCTTGCGGGGGGAACCGGGGAGCTGTTTTTT. Its translation is CASSQDLLAGGTGELFF.